This section outlines one T cell receptor (beta chain) sequence together with its context. Its antigen remains unidentified. Instrument used: Illumina HiSeq 2000. TCR beta cDNA libraries were prepared using 5'RACE template switching, which introduced a universal primer site and unique molecular identifiers. cDNA synthesis was primed from the TCR beta constant segment and was followed by two successive PCR amplification steps. Regarding the original processing steps: MIGEC was used to demultiplex reads and group the reads by UMI, and MiTCR was used to assemble and quantify clonotypes. To exclude erroneous sequences, any TCR cDNA sequence not supported by at least two reads was discarded. The tcR package was used for downstream repertoire analysis, and clonotypes were matched between fractions using CDR3 nucleotide sequence together with V segment. VDJmatch was used to annotate antigen specificity against VDJdb, with one amino acid substitution in CDR3 permitted. After TCRdb reprocessed the reads, each CDR3 protein sequence was kept as one row, without DNA. The V and J calls follow TCRdb's processing rather than the paper's. The sample's table lists a count of over 350,000 distinct CDR3 sequences. Approximately 11% of the sample is taken by the ten largest.

This entry belongs to a study of T cells expressing NK-cell markers (dated by TCRdb to about 2020). Concerning the study at large: TCR beta-chain repertoires were profiled in sorted CD3+CD56+NKG2C+, CD3+CD56+NKG2C- and CD3+CD56-NKG2C+ T-cell subsets from fewer than 10 donors. Among the eight sequenced donors, seven were HCMV-seropositive and one was HCMV-seronegative. Randomly selected healthy volunteers, three men and five women, were used as the eight sequenced donors. Illumina HiSeq 2000/2500, MiSeq or NextSeq was used to sequence libraries as 2 x 150 bp reads.

To determine HCMV serostatus, a commercial ELISA kit was used to detect HCMV-specific IgG in serum. Peripheral blood mononuclear cells were isolated from blood by Ficoll density gradient centrifugation. What the work shows at the level of the full study, not this receptor alone: It remained unclear whether the expanded NKG2C-expressing T cell clones were specific for HCMV antigens. Those dominant clonotypes were again the most abundant among CD3+CD56-NKG2C+ cells in a handful of donors, at roughly 28.3-65%. In over 5 donors, the dominant CD3+CD56+NKG2C+ clonotypes were among the top 10 CD8+ clonotypes and accounted for about 1.0-7.5% of CD8+ T cells.

From the germline V gene (reference sequence), CDR1 is SEHNR and CDR2 is FQNEAQ. Reading from cysteine to phenylalanine, the CDR3 counts 12 amino acids. The DNA sequence is not available. Sequenced sample: blood T cells: a sorted CD56 or NKG2C T cell subset, CD4+ or CD8+ T cells, or bulk PBMC T cells (not recorded which). The TCR originated in a woman aged 45-60 years in good health. Donor details come from another sample of the same person, matched by shared clones. The rearrangement joined TRBV7-9 to TRBJ2-1. The encoded CDR3 is CASLSLLNEQFF.